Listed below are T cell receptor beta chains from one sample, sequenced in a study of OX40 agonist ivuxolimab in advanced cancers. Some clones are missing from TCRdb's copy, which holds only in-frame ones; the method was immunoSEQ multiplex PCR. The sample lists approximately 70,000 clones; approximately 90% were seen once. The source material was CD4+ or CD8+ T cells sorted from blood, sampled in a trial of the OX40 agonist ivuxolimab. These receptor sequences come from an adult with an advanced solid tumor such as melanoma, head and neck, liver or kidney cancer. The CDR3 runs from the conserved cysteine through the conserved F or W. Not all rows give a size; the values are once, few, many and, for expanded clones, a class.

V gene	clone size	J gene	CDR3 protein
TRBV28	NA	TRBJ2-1	CASRLAGGMWRYNEQFF
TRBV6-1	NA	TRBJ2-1	CASSEQLINEQFF
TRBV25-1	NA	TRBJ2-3	CASSERTGGADTQYF
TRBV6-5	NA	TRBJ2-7	CASSPRDTSYEQYF
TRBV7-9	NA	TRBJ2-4	CASSRWGDRGVLAKNIQYF
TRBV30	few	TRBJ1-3	CAWSYHRAGSGNTIYF
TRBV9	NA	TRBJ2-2	CASSVGASGANTGELFF
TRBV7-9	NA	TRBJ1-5	CASSPSGRDSNQPQHF
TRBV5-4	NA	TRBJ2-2	CASSLRGANTGELFF
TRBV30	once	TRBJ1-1	CAWSDLNTEAFF
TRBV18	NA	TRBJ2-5	CASSPQGLQETQYF
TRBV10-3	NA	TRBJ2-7	CAIKPGQSTGEQYF
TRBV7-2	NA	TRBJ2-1	CASSLRQGPWNEQFF
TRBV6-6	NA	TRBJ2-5	CASSYGRKETQYF
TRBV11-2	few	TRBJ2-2	CASSSPGLANTGELFF
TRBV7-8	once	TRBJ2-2	CASSFRGSGELFF
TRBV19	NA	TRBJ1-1	CASSGTGWTEAFF
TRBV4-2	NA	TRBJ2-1	CASSQDVGSSAYNEQFF
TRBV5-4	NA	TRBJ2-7	CASSPSGPSYEQYF
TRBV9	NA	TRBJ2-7	CASSVGNLYEQYF
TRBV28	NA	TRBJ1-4	CASSVPGQGVEKLFF
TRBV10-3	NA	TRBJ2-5	CAISGRDRGGETQYF
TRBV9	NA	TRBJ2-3	CASSVAGAITDTQYF
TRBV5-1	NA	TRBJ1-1	CASSLGAGNTEAFF
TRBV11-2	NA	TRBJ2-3	CASSQGQGGPDTQYF
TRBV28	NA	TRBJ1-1	CASPDPSTGEAFF
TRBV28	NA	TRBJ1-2	CASSLMGSNYGYTF
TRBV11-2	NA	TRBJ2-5	CASSPGTTQETQYF
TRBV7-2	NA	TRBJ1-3	CASSSRTGAGNTIYF
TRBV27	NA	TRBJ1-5	CASSPLGGYQPQHF
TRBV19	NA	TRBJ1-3	CASIEVGGSGNTIYF
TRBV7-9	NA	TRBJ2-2	CASSLAAQGAAGELFF
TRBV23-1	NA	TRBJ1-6	CASSHEVLGSYNSPLHF
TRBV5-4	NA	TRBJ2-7	CASSKRNRGSSYEQYF
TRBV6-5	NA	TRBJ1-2	CASSKERGFQSYTF
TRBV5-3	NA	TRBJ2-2	CARSIINPNAGELFF
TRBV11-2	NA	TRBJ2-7	CASSLNTDPSYEQYF
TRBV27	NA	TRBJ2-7	CASSLLRTYEQYF
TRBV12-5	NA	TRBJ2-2	CATSGGANTGELFF
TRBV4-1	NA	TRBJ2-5	CASSQAPTREETQYF
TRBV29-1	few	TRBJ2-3	CSVPSTQGDTQYF
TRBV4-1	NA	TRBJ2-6	CASSQVGLQERSGANVLTF
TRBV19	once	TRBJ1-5	CASSIEDGLGPQHF
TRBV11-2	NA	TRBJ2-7	CASSLDREAYEQYF
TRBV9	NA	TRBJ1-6	CASSPKRMSSYNSPLHF
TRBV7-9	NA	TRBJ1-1	CASMGLRTEAFF
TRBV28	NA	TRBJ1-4	CASRTIDRGHEKLFF
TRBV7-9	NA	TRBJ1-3	CASSLTLSGNTIYF